A single sample gave rise to the 12 T cell receptor beta chains below, sequenced in a study of blood T cell repertoires in COVID-19. Generated by immunoSEQ multiplex PCR, the TCRdb table keeps only in-frame clones and is missing some. The top ten hold 6% to 6.5% of the sample, which has hundreds of thousands of clones, around 88% seen once. The sequenced sample consisted of PBMCs or T cells enriched from blood (not recorded which). These receptors were taken from a woman aged 40 to 50 who had recovered from COVID-19.

The rearrangement joins TRBV6-2 or TRBV6-3 to TRBJ1-2, with no clear D. V was pared by 2 bases and J by 1 base, with 20 bases between. CDR1 MNHEY and CDR2 SVGEGT come from the germline V gene. CDR3 length: 18 amino acids. CDR3 in amino acids: CASSYPGTTTPFNYGYTF. CDR3 coding DNA: TGTGCCAGCAGTTACCCCGGCACGACTACTCCCTTTAACTATGGCTACACCTTC.

In its sample, this clone was seen a few times. The gene calls are TRBV18 and TRBJ2-7, with 7 bases matching TRBD2. Trimming took 3 bases from V and 0 from J; bases not matched to a gene: 5. This CDR3 comprises 15 residues. From germline, CDR1 is KGHSH and CDR2 LQKENI. The CDR3 loop is CASSPERDASYEQYF. CDR3 DNA sequence: TGTGCCAGCTCACCGGAGCGGGACGCCTCCTACGAGCAGTACTTC.

Details on this clone: An end of the junction does not agree with germline; a read error may underlie this. The gene calls are TRBV2 and TRBJ2-3; possibly TRBD2 for D (6 bases). Germline CDR1 is SNHLY and CDR2 is FYNNEI. CDR3 length: 15 residues. In nucleotides, the CDR3 is TGTGCCAGCAGTGAAGCGCACGGGAGCATAGATACGCAGTATTTT. It codes for CASSEAHGSIDTQYF.

V gene TRBV10-3 combines with J gene TRBJ2-5, with 9 positions matching TRBD1. J lost 1 base, V lost 2 bases, and 8 bases had no gene match. The germline CDR1 and CDR2 sequences are ENHRY and SYGVKD. This CDR3 contains 17 residues. Here the CDR3 reads CAISEAPGQGIQETQYF. In DNA, the CDR3 is TGTGCCATCAGTGAGGCCCCGGGACAGGGCATCCAAGAGACCCAGTACTTC.

This CDR3 is CASSQHRDRGGFDGYTF. CDR3 nucleotide sequence: TGTGCCAGCAGTCAGCACCGGGACAGGGGCGGGTTTGATGGCTACACCTTC. This chain uses TRBV6-6 with TRBJ1-2; 10 positions agree with TRBD1. The CDR3 has 17 amino acids. J was trimmed by 6 bases and V by 5 bases; bases with no gene match: 15. In germline, CDR1 is MNHNY, CDR2 SVGAGI (reference sequence).

This sequence joins TRBV2 and TRBJ2-7; D unresolved. Per germline, CDR1 SNHLY and CDR2 FYNNEI. V was clipped by 4 bases and J by 3 bases, with 10 bases between them. The CDR3 runs 13 residues. Here the CDR3 reads CASSGTRFYEQYF. Here the CDR3 DNA reads TGTGCCAGCAGTGGAACCCGGTTCTACGAGCAGTACTTC.

The chain combines TRBV7-2 with TRBJ2-5, with a weak D call TRBD2 (5 bases). CDR1 is SGHTA and CDR2 is FQGNSA in the germline V gene. The CDR3 runs to 15 residues. Trimming cost V 1 base and J 9 bases, with 18 bases left between them. The CDR3 bases are TGTGCCAGCAGCTTAGGAAGAGACCTCGGGGTGTCCCAGTACTTC. It yields the protein CASSLGRDLGVSQYF. The full variable domain, rest sourced from reference TRBV7-2 and TRBJ2-5, is GAGVSQSPSNKVTEKGKDVELRCDPISGHTALYWYRQSLGQGLEFLIYFQGNSAPDKSGLPSDRFSAERTGGSVSTLTIQRTQQEDSAVYLCASSLGRDLGVSQYFGPGTRLLVL.

This clone was counted once. This chain uses TRBV30 with TRBJ1-4; D is ambiguous. Germline V gene sequence: CDR1 GTSNPN, CDR2 SVGIG (reference sequence). Trimming cost V 0 bases and J 7 bases, with 12 bases left between them. The CDR3 has 14 amino acids. The CDR3 spells CAWSVGPRSEKLFF. CDR3 DNA: TGTGCCTGGAGTGTGGGCCCCCGAAGTGAAAAACTGTTTTTT.

The DNA of the CDR3 is TGTGCCAGCAGTTCCCCCGGGGGGGAGGGCACAGATACGCAGTATTTT. Its protein product is CASSSPGGEGTDTQYF. The chain recombines TRBV28 with TRBJ2-3; 8 bases match TRBD2. The V segment lost 4 bases and the J segment 1 base; nucleotides outside the gene matches: 7. The germline gives CDR1 MDHEN, CDR2 SYDVKM. CDR3 length: 16 residues.

This clone was observed once. The CDR3 spells CASSTSSAGANVLTF. The CDR3 DNA reads as TGTGCCAGTAGTACCTCTAGTGCTGGGGCCAACGTCCTGACTTTC. This chain joins TRBV19 and TRBJ2-6; D unclear. The CDR3 spans 15 residues. CDR1 is LNHDA and CDR2 is SQIVND in the germline V gene (reference sequence). V dropped 4 bases and J dropped 2 bases, with 9 bases sitting between them.

The chain couples TRBV6-5 to TRBJ1-5, with 8 positions matching TRBD1. The V gene end was trimmed by 5 bases and the J gene end by 6 bases; junction bases not matched to a gene: 3. The CDR3 is 13 residues long. Germline V lookup: CDR1 MNHEY, CDR2 SVGAGI. CDR3 region: CASSHDRGQPQHF. CDR3 nucleotide sequence: TGTGCCAGCAGTCATGACAGGGGTCAGCCCCAGCATTTT.

This chain connects TRBV19 to TRBJ2-7; D is possibly TRBD1 (5 bases). The germline V gene encodes CDR1 LNHDA and CDR2 SQIVND (reference sequence). The CDR3 contains 14 residues. V lost 7 bases and J 2 bases, leaving 15 bases between the germline ends. In nucleotides, the CDR3 is TGTGCCAGTAAAGACAGTGCCCAGACCTACGAGCAGTACTTC. Translating gives CASKDSAQTYEQYF.